A single TCR beta chain is shown here with its context. For TCR beta libraries, roughly 2 micrograms of genomic DNA were obtained from cryopreserved PBMCs. The data were produced by immunoSEQ multiplex PCR, yet TCRdb's version contains in-frame clones alone and is incomplete. This sample yields around 300,000 clones, of which just under 80% are seen a single time; over 6.5% belongs to the top ten. The source of the sample is a study of cytotoxic CD8 clonotypes in ibrutinib-treated CLL. In germline, CDR1 is SQVTM, CDR2 ANQGSEA. V lost 0 bases to trimming and J lost 3 bases, with 9 bases between them. This CDR3 contains 13 residues.

The chain recombines TRBV29-1 with TRBJ2-7; D not resolved. This TCR came from a human donor with chronic lymphocytic leukemia. This sample comprised PBMCs, obtained before ibrutinib treatment. The DNA of the CDR3 is TGCAGCGTTGAAGAAGACACTTTCTACGAGCAGTACTTC. It is translated as CSVEEDTFYEQYF.